This TCR beta chain was observed in a study of T cells after yellow fever vaccination. Broader study findings: Few clonotypes appeared in both CD4 and CD8 compartments. Primary-vaccination clones mostly resurfaced post-booster (around 95% CD4, 85% to 90% CD8). In FACS-sorted repertoires, abundant clonotypes from the bulk population could appear as contaminants.

On this clonotype itself: Its antigen is as yet unknown.

For TCR, cDNA came from 5'RACE template switching, which added a universal primer site and UMIs. A single record per CDR3 protein comes from TCRdb applying MiXCR to the 5' RACE reads. The repertoire has some 200,000 distinct CDR3 sequences, approximately 3.3% of them found once; the top ten carry around 3.2%. This TCR was sampled from a man younger than 35 who received the YFV17D yellow fever vaccine. Sequencing was performed on CD4+ T cells sorted from PBMCs, taken 10 days after the yellow fever booster vaccination.

The DNA for the CDR3 is TGCAGTGCTAGAGATCAAGGCAGGAGCTCCTACGAGCAGTACGTC. It yields the protein CSARDQGRSSYEQYV. The chain carries TRBV20-1 and TRBJ2-7, with no clear D. The germline gives CDR1 DFQATT, CDR2 SNEGSKA (reference sequence). CDR3 length: 15 amino acids. V was shortened by 0 bases and J by 0 bases, with 12 bases between the two germline ends.